The source of this TCR beta chain is a study of blood T cell repertoires in COVID-19 (dated by TCRdb to 2018 to 2020). Looking at the study overall: Samples covering the acute and convalescent phases of COVID-19 were provided by collaborators in the United States, Italy and Spain. Samples came from the ongoing ImmuneRACE study (first 160 participants) plus 1,254 subjects from 6 global collaborators. Subjects who had been exposed to COVID-19, were actively infected with it, or had recovered from it provided the deeply sampled blood TCRbeta repertoires that made up the dataset. The repertoires were released in a freely available public database intended as a resource for research on the immune response to SARS-CoV-2. Nearly every sample came with metadata listing a de-identified subject ID, COVID-19 status, age in years and sex. Where available, HLA class I and class II types were taken from metadata supplied by the sample provider and were not determined by assay-based typing. The prospective study material was composed of cDNA or gDNA derived from T cells, B-cell-depleted T cells, or PBMCs. Beyond this particular receptor, the publication reports: Clinical and demographic metadata were provided uncurated, with the amount varying by source and participant.

CDR1 and CDR2 were assigned from the germline V gene as KGHDR and SFDVKD. The cysteine opens and the phenylalanine closes a CDR3 of 13 amino acids. The sequence is cut down to CDR3 DNA, 39 bases in frame from base 1. Cut back by 5 bases and 2 bases, the V and J ends lie 8 bases apart. For this clone: Its antigen remains undetermined. No qualities accompany the bases; no much larger clone lies one base away.

At one collaborating source in Seattle, patients were enrolled during active infection and were followed longitudinally through the course of disease. Whole blood was collected in K2EDTA tubes by collaborating institutions according to the institutions' own protocols. For TCRbeta analysis, collaborators shipped samples in one of three forms: frozen whole blood, isolated PBMCs, or DNA extracted from either of those sample types. TCRbeta CDR3 regions were amplified from genomic DNA using the immunoSEQ Assay, a bias-controlled multiplex PCR. The paper's processing steps were these. Nucleated cell counts per sample were estimated from amplification of reference gene primers within the assay. To quantify the absolute abundance of each unique TCRbeta CDR3 rearrangement, sequence reads were collapsed and filtered. For each sample, productive Simpson clonality was calculated as the square root of Simpson's diversity index over productive rearrangements. In its TCRdb copy, this immuneACCESS table keeps in-frame sequences only and misses some clones. Where compared with another copy, unresolved V genes explain less than half of these, and the others have no known cause. That table gives V, J and clone size, and the DNA gave D and trimming. The sample yields over 250,000 clones; approximately 86% were counted once. Roughly 13% of the sample lies in the top ten.

The sample consisted of peripheral blood. The chain is made from TRBV24-1 and TRBJ2-5, with an unclear D gene assignment. The source is a woman in her 70s with COVID-19, enrolled during active disease. The CDR3 reads CATSGRWQETQYF. In nucleotide form, the sequence is TGTGCCACCAGTGGCCGGTGGCAAGAGACCCAGTACTTC.